The next 17 T cell receptor beta chains were all read from a single sample in a study of HIV-infected patients and healthy controls. All unsorted peripheral T cells were captured because whole blood was used without fractionation. Reverse transcription used around 480 ng RNA and constant-region primers for alpha and beta. Alpha and beta chain libraries were made separately by chain-specific third strand synthesis with multiplexing indices. TCRdb passed the 5' RACE reads through MiXCR, listing each CDR3 protein once. The data show about 9,700 distinct CDR3 sequences, less than 9.5% seen once. Sequenced input: blood. The receptor source for this set is an adult in good health.

This clonotype was seen a few times. The rearrangement uses TRBV6-4 and TRBJ2-7, with 11 bases that match TRBD1. Germline trimming cut 6 bases from V and 4 bases from J; bases unmatched to any gene: 2. Per germline, CDR1 MRHNA and CDR2 SNTAGT. The CDR3 consists of 13 residues. The CDR3 region has the DNA TGTGCCAGCAGCCGGGACAGGGGGTACGAGCAGTACTTC. It is translated as CASSRDRGYEQYF.

This clonotype was seen repeatedly, ten times or more. V usage is TRBV12-3 or TRBV12-4 and J usage is TRBJ2-2; 7 positions match TRBD2. The CDR3 loop spans 16 amino acids. V lost 1 base to trimming and J lost 2 bases; unmatched junction nucleotides: 4. CDR3 amino acids: CASSLGGGTNTGELFF. CDR3 coding DNA: TGTGCCAGCAGTTTAGGCGGGGGAACTAACACCGGGGAGCTGTTTTTT.

This clonotype is categorized as medium-sized. The CDR3 sequence: CASSYRGRDTEAFF. CDR3 sequence (DNA): TGTGCCAGCAGCTACAGGGGGCGGGACACTGAAGCTTTCTTT. This chain uses TRBV5-4 with TRBJ1-1, with 9 positions matching TRBD1. Germline V gives CDR1 SGHNT, CDR2 YYREEE (reference sequence). V gave up 3 bases and J gave up 3 bases; unmatched junction bases: 3. The CDR3 loop spans 14 amino acids.

This clonotype ranks as medium-sized. The chain employs TRBV29-1 and TRBJ1-1, with TRBD1 as a possible D gene (5 bases). V gave up 6 bases and J gave up 4 bases, with 12 bases separating them. The CDR3 loop spans 12 amino acids. CDR1 and CDR2 from the germline V gene are SQVTM and ANQGSEA. The CDR3 sequence is CSVKGFVTEAFF. The DNA of the CDR3 is TGCAGCGTCAAGGGGTTTGTCACTGAAGCTTTCTTT.

This clonotype came up a few times. V is TRBV6-5 and J is TRBJ2-1, with D perhaps being TRBD1 or TRBD2 (5 bases each). This CDR3 comprises 15 residues. Trimming removed 0 bases at V and 3 bases at J, with 9 bases between. CDR1 and CDR2 (germline): MNHEY, SVGAGI. CDR3 region: CASSYSGALYNEQFF. CDR3 DNA sequence: TGTGCCAGCAGTTACTCCGGGGCTCTCTACAATGAGCAGTTCTTC.

In its sample, this clonotype ranks as medium-sized (0.01 to 0.1%). The J gene is TRBJ2-3, the V gene TRBV20-1, with 16 bases aligning to TRBD2. V lost 5 bases and J lost 0; bases outside the gene matches: 2. The germline CDR1 and CDR2 sequences are DFQATT and SNEGSKA (reference sequence). CDR3 size: 16 residues. CDR3 in DNA: TGCAGTGCTGCGGGACTAGCGGGGGGGAGCACAGATACGCAGTATTTT. This sequence encodes CSAAGLAGGSTDTQYF.

This clonotype showed up many times. The V and J genes are TRBV2 and TRBJ2-7, with 13 nucleotides matching TRBD2. Germline assignment: CDR1 SNHLY and CDR2 FYNNEI. Trimming took 6 bases from V and 7 from J; bases not matched to a gene: 6. The CDR3 has 14 amino acids. In DNA form, the CDR3 reads TGTGCCAGCAGGACACTAGCGGGGGGGCAAGAGCAGTACTTC. As protein: CASRTLAGGQEQYF. Looking up the rest from reference TRBV2 and TRBJ2-7 gives the full variable domain: EPEVTQTPSHQVTQMGQEVILRCVPISNHLYFYWYRQILGQKVEFLVSFYNNEISEKSEIFDDQFSVERPDGSNFTLKIRSTKLEDSAMYFCASRTLAGGQEQYFGPGTRLTVT.

By share, this clonotype ranks as medium-sized. V is TRBV20-1 and J is TRBJ2-1, with a tentative D call TRBD2 (6 bases). This CDR3 contains 12 residues. The germline V and J ends were trimmed by 6 bases and 0 bases, with 6 bases remaining between them. Germline CDR1 is DFQATT and CDR2 is SNEGSKA (reference sequence). CDR3 loop: CSAGGSYNEQFF. As DNA, the CDR3 is TGCAGTGCGGGGGGCTCCTACAATGAGCAGTTCTTC.

This clonotype appeared many times. The chain has TRBV20-1 and TRBJ2-1; D is unresolved. The germline CDR1 and CDR2 sequences are DFQATT and SNEGSKA (reference sequence). The CDR3 is 8 residues long. V was clipped by 6 bases and J by 13 bases, with 7 bases between them. The CDR3: CSATTQFF. CDR3 nucleotide sequence: TGCAGTGCCACGACTCAGTTCTTC.

This clonotype is labeled medium-sized (0.01 to 0.1%). The chain joins TRBV7-9 to TRBJ2-5; the match to TRBD2 covers 11 bases. The CDR3 has 15 amino acids. Per the germline V gene, CDR1 is SEHNR and CDR2 is FQNEAQ (reference sequence). The J segment lost 4 bases and the V segment lost 5 bases, leaving 6 bases of the junction unmatched. As DNA, the CDR3 is TGTGCCAGCAGCCCGACTAGCGGGGTGGCAGAGACCCAGTACTTC. Translated: CASSPTSGVAETQYF.

This clonotype was detected ten times or more. This chain joins TRBV13 and TRBJ1-5; D remains ambiguous. Looked up from germline, CDR1 is PRHDT and CDR2 is FYEKMQ (reference sequence). The CDR3 is made up of 16 amino acids. V lost 0 bases, J lost 2 bases, and 11 bases lay in between. CDR3 sequence (DNA): TGTGCCAGCAGCTTAGGCCTGGGCAGAGGCAATCAGCCCCAGCATTTT. Translated, it gives CASSLGLGRGNQPQHF. The whole variable domain, filled in from reference TRBV13 and TRBJ1-5, reads AAGVIQSPRHLIKEKRETATLKCYPIPRHDTVYWYQQGPGQDPQFLISFYEKMQSDKGSIPDRFSAQQFSDYHSELNMSSLELGDSALYFCASSLGLGRGNQPQHFGDGTRLSIL.

This clonotype appeared many times. The rearrangement uses TRBV27 and TRBJ1-1; no reliable D call. The ends were cut back, 5 bases at V and 3 bases at J, with 10 bases in the middle. There are 13 residues in the CDR3. The germline V gene encodes CDR1 MNHEY and CDR2 SMNVEV (reference sequence). In nucleotides, the CDR3 is TGTGCCAGCAGTCTCCGTCCATACACTGAAGCTTTCTTT. This translates into CASSLRPYTEAFF.

By share of the sample, this clonotype is medium-sized. The chain couples TRBV27 to TRBJ1-4, with TRBD1 identical over 8 bases. The trim removed 6 bases at V and 3 bases at J, leaving 12 bases unmatched. The length of the CDR3 is 17 residues. CDR1 and CDR2 (germline): MNHEY, SMNVEV (reference sequence). The CDR3 nucleotides are TGTGCCAGCAGGCGGACAGGGAGCCTCAGGGCTAATGAAAAACTGTTTTTT. It translates to CASRRTGSLRANEKLFF.

This clonotype turned up a few times. The rearrangement links TRBV7-2 to TRBJ1-4; D is uncertain. Germline lookup yields CDR1 SGHTA and CDR2 FQGNSA. V was clipped by 5 bases and J by 7 bases, with 20 bases between them. The CDR3 contains 16 residues. The CDR3 nucleotides read TGTGCCAGCAGCCCCCTCGTGTGGGTGGGCGGTGAAAAACTGTTTTTT. It yields the protein CASSPLVWVGGEKLFF.

This clonotype was recorded at least ten times. J is TRBJ2-5 and V is TRBV10-3, with 7 bases that match TRBD2. This CDR3 contains 16 residues. With 3 bases clipped from V and 3 bases from J, the junction kept 10 bases outside the gene matches. Germline V CDR1 and CDR2: ENHRY, SYGVKD. This CDR3 reads CAISDSGSGGKETQYF. The CDR3 bases are TGTGCCATCAGTGATTCTGGGTCGGGGGGTAAAGAGACCCAGTACTTC.

This clonotype was detected many times. The genes are TRBV27 and TRBJ2-1; D is tentatively TRBD1 or TRBD2 (5 bases each). V was cut by 5 bases and J by 1 base, with 12 bases left in between. CDR1 is MNHEY and CDR2 is SMNVEV in the germline V gene (reference sequence). The CDR3 spans 15 residues. CDR3 sequence reads: CASSLRDPSYNEQFF. CDR3 DNA: TGTGCCAGCAGTCTCCGGGACCCTTCCTACAATGAGCAGTTCTTC.

This clonotype was detected many times. This chain joins TRBV10-3 and TRBJ1-5; a weak D match, TRBD1 (6 bases). CDR3 length: 13 amino acids. V was clipped by 6 bases and J by 5 bases, with 11 bases between them. Germline V gives CDR1 ENHRY, CDR2 SYGVKD. The CDR3 is CAISQGYDQPQHF. The CDR3 nucleotides read TGTGCCATCAGCCAGGGGTACGATCAGCCCCAGCATTTT.